Below are 15 T cell receptor beta chains sequenced from a single sample in a study of beta chain features in type 1 diabetes. The entirety of the isolated RNA underwent reverse transcription, so expressed TCRB transcripts were sequenced. The assay was immunoSEQ multiplex PCR, and TCRdb's table has in-frame clones only and misses some. The data contain 810,000 or so clones, 17% of them singletons. The sequencing sample was made of naive CD4+ T cells from blood. Receptors were obtained from a young woman in good health.

The rearrangement joins TRBV7-8 to TRBJ2-7, with 8 bases matching TRBD2. The J segment lost 2 bases and the V segment lost 4 bases, leaving 4 bases of the junction unmatched. Germline V gene sequence: CDR1 SGHVS, CDR2 FQNEAQ. This CDR3 comprises 14 residues. In DNA form, the CDR3 reads TGTGCCAGCAGCTCGGGACTAGTCCCCTACGAGCAGTACTTC. It translates to CASSSGLVPYEQYF. The entire variable domain, with the rest obtained from reference TRBV7-8 and TRBJ2-7, is as follows: GAGVSQSPRYKVAKRGQDVALRCDPISGHVSLFWYQQALGQGPEFLTYFQNEAQLDKSGLPSDRFFAERPEGSVSTLKIQRTQQEDSAVYLCASSSGLVPYEQYFGPGTRLTVT.

The chain links TRBV6-5 to TRBJ1-4; D call uncertain. The CDR3 runs to 15 residues. Germline CDR1 and CDR2: MNHEY and SVGAGI. V was clipped by 2 bases and J by 3 bases, with 10 bases between them. The DNA for the CDR3 is TGTGCCAGCAGTTACCGCGGGTCCGCTAATGAAAAACTGTTTTTT. Encoded protein: CASSYRGSANEKLFF.

The V gene is TRBV5-6, the J gene TRBJ2-7; D gene uncertain. The ends were cut back, 1 base at V and 2 bases at J, with 7 bases in the middle. The CDR3 spans 13 residues. Germline CDR1 is SGHDT and CDR2 is YYEEEE. CDR3: CASSLSGPYEQYF. CDR3 coding DNA: TGTGCCAGCAGCTTGTCCGGGCCCTACGAGCAGTACTTC.

The V gene is TRBV28, the J gene TRBJ2-7, with TRBD1 matching 8 bases. This CDR3 spans 18 amino acids. Germline assignment: CDR1 MDHEN and CDR2 SYDVKM. V shed 4 bases, J shed 1 base, and the junction held 15 bases outside the gene matches. The CDR3: CASSSADRARPKSYEQYF. CDR3 DNA: TGTGCCAGCAGTTCCGCGGACAGGGCACGACCAAAATCCTACGAGCAGTACTTC.

This clone occurred a few times. This chain joins TRBV11-2 and TRBJ2-1; D remains unclear. The CDR3 spans 13 residues. Trimming left V 3 bases short and J 9 bases short, with 12 bases between. Germline CDR1 reads SGHAT; CDR2 reads FQNNGV. DNA for the CDR3: TGTGCCAGCAGCTTCTTGGGGTCGGGTGAGCAGTTCTTC. Translation gives CASSFLGSGEQFF.

J is TRBJ2-5 and V is TRBV7-9; 14 bases line up with TRBD2. Germline assignment: CDR1 SEHNR and CDR2 FQNEAQ (reference sequence). V lost 5 bases to trimming and J lost 4 bases; unmatched junction nucleotides: 12. This CDR3 is 18 amino acids long. The CDR3 here is CASSRFPGLAGVPETQYF. CDR3 in DNA: TGTGCCAGCAGCCGCTTCCCGGGACTAGCGGGAGTTCCAGAGACCCAGTACTTC.

The chain's CDR3 is CASSSPAGTRNEQYF. CDR3 sequence (DNA): TGTGCCAGCAGCTCCCCCGCCGGGACACGGAACGAGCAGTACTTC. The chain joins TRBV7-2 to TRBJ2-7; D might be TRBD1 (6 bases). The CDR3 runs to 15 residues. In germline, CDR1 is SGHTA, CDR2 FQGNSA. The V and J ends lost 4 bases and 5 bases respectively, with 18 bases between them.

V usage is TRBV5-1 and J usage is TRBJ2-5; 7 bases map to TRBD1. Trimming cost V 5 bases and J 2 bases; bases outside gene matches: 6. Germline V gives CDR1 SGHRS, CDR2 YFSETQ. The length of the CDR3 is 14 residues. CDR3 sequence (DNA): TGCGCCAGCAGAGCGACAGGGCTACAAGAGACCCAGTACTTC. This encodes CASRATGLQETQYF.

The chain is built from TRBV9 and TRBJ2-7, with D perhaps matching TRBD1 (7 bases). Trimming took 0 bases from V and 1 from J, leaving 11 bases between them. The germline V gene has CDR1 SGDLS and CDR2 YYNGEE. The CDR3 runs 15 residues. CDR3 sequence: CASSVEPGGSYEQYF. The CDR3 nucleotides read TGTGCCAGCAGCGTAGAACCAGGGGGGTCCTACGAGCAGTACTTC.

This clone was seen a few times. V is TRBV11-2 and J is TRBJ2-1; possible D gene TRBD2, 6 bases. This CDR3 has 16 residues. V was clipped by 1 base and J by 4 bases, with 14 bases between them. CDR1 and CDR2 (germline): SGHAT, FQNNGV. The CDR3 region has the DNA TGTGCCAGCAGCTTAGCGGGGGACCCTACTTACAATGAGCAGTTCTTC. It codes for CASSLAGDPTYNEQFF.

This clone was seen only a few times. The chain recombines TRBV7-3 with TRBJ2-1, with TRBD2 matching 9 bases. The CDR3 covers 15 residues. Germline assignment: CDR1 SGHTA and CDR2 FQGTGA. The junction had 6 bases not matched to a gene; V was cut back by 2 bases and J by 7 bases. CDR3 protein: CASSLSGLAGNEQFF. The CDR3 DNA is TGTGCCAGCAGCTTATCGGGACTAGCCGGAAATGAGCAGTTCTTC.

The chain joins TRBV2 to TRBJ1-3; TRBD1 might be the D (5 bases). The CDR3 contains 17 residues. Looked up from germline, CDR1 is SNHLY and CDR2 is FYNNEI. Trimming cost V 2 bases and J 2 bases, with 16 bases left between them. The CDR3 DNA is TGTGCCAGCAGTGAAATCATGGTTACCAGGGCTGGAAACACCATATATTTT. Translation: CASSEIMVTRAGNTIYF.

J is TRBJ1-2 and V is TRBV9, with D unresolved. The CDR3 covers 16 residues. Germline values: CDR1 SGDLS, CDR2 YYNGEE. The V end lost 3 bases, the J end lost 7 bases, and 22 bases lay between the germline ends. The CDR3 nucleotides read TGTGCCAGCAGCGATACATTTACGGGAACAGTGGGTGGCTACACCTTC. Amino acids: CASSDTFTGTVGGYTF.

This clone was picked up a small number of times. Sequence at one end of the junction differs from germline and may be a read error. The chain recombines TRBV7-9 with TRBJ2-4; 10 bases are shared with TRBD1. This CDR3 is 12 amino acids long. Per germline, CDR1 SEHNR and CDR2 FQNEAQ (reference sequence). CDR3 amino acids: CASTSDRGRGVF. CDR3 bases: TGTGCCAGCACCTCAGACAGGGGGCGTGGGGTCTTC.

The J gene is TRBJ2-7, the V gene TRBV6-1; D tentatively fits TRBD1 or TRBD2 (5 bases each). V was clipped by 7 bases and J by 0 bases, with 16 bases between them. Germline values: CDR1 MNHNS, CDR2 SASEGT. The CDR3 covers 15 residues. CDR3 in amino acids: CASIDGTASSYEQYF. The CDR3 DNA sequence: TGTGCCAGCATCGACGGGACGGCGAGCTCCTACGAGCAGTACTTC.